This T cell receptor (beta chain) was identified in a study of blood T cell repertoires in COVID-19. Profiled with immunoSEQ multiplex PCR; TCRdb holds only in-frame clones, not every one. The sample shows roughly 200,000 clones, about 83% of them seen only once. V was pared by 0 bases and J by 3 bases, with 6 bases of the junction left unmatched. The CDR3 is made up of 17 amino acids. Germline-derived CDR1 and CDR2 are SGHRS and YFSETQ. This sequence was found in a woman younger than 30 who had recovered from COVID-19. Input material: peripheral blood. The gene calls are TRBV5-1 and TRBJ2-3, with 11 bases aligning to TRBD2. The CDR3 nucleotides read TGCGCCAGCAGCTTGGGGCTAGCGGGGGGCAGGACAGATACGCAGTATTTT. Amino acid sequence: CASSLGLAGGRTDTQYF.